Listed below are T cell receptor beta chains from one sample, sequenced in a study of monozygotic twins with inflammatory bowel disease. TCRdb re-called the 5' RACE reads and catalogs CDR3 proteins one per entry, DNA excluded. Reported are 440,000 or so distinct CDR3 sequences; the ten largest clones contain 2% to 3%. The sequenced sample consisted of blood. These receptors were collected from a human donor with ulcerative colitis or Crohn's disease, or a healthy co-twin of an affected twin (not recorded which). The CDR3 runs from the conserved cysteine through the conserved F or W.

V,J,CDR3
TRBV7-9,TRBJ1-4,CASTLSGQGLNEKLFF
TRBV5-1,TRBJ2-7,CASRPRDRVSEQYF
TRBV4-1,TRBJ2-7,CASSQDLAATYEQYF
TRBV4-2,TRBJ1-2,CASSLLSPGTGSSGYTF
TRBV20-1,TRBJ2-7,CSAREGGYYEQYF
TRBV12-2,TRBJ1-5,CASRPQPTGCNQPQHF
TRBV7-2,TRBJ2-7,CASSLRMSYEQYF
TRBV5-1,TRBJ2-3,CASSLVGTGYTDTQYF
TRBV16,TRBJ1-1,CASIPWAGGNTEAFF
TRBV5-1,TRBJ2-5,CASSNRLAGSQETQYF
TRBV20-1,TRBJ2-1,CSAPGSLNSNEQFF
TRBV5-1,TRBJ2-3,CASSFPGDLTDTQYF
TRBV5-1,TRBJ2-1,CASSARTGHNEQFF
TRBV9,TRBJ2-7,CASSVEASSEQYF
TRBV28,TRBJ2-3,CASSPDEDTQYF
TRBV5-1,TRBJ1-5,CASSFRQDQARQPQHF
TRBV18,TRBJ2-3,CASSPQGLAVTDTQYF
TRBV19,TRBJ2-1,CASSSPPWGLPYNEQFF
TRBV7-9,TRBJ2-7,CASSPPPGAPLYEQYF
TRBV7-8,TRBJ2-5,CASSTGYAETQYF
TRBV20-1,TRBJ2-3,CSAPLAGGTDTQYF
TRBV5-8,TRBJ2-7,CASSLVRDNEQYF
TRBV4-3,TRBJ2-5,CASSQEPGVETQYF
TRBV20-1,TRBJ2-1,CSATGSSYNEQFF
TRBV2,TRBJ2-3,CASSPDGEDTQYF
TRBV20-1,TRBJ1-4,CSAPPQGGWYGEKLFF
TRBV5-1,TRBJ1-2,CASTQGGGENGYTF
TRBV5-4,TRBJ2-3,CASSLDQGVASTDTQYF
TRBV29-1,TRBJ2-1,CSVEAGVLYNEQFF
TRBV20-1,TRBJ2-1,CSALRTGTVYNEQFF
TRBV7-6,TRBJ2-5,CASKVGYASETQYF
TRBV5-1,TRBJ2-3,CASSLAGARLDTQYF
TRBV28,TRBJ1-5,CASSPLLGGRQPQHF
TRBV12-3/TRBV12-4,TRBJ2-5,CASGRTGGRGAETQYF
TRBV9,TRBJ1-5,CASSVGSLGNQPQHF
TRBV7-2,TRBJ1-6,CASSLGQRGSPLHF
TRBV6-1,TRBJ1-5,CASSSSGMGNQPQHF
TRBV7-2,TRBJ1-4,CASSPTGGANEKLFF
TRBV6-2/TRBV6-3,TRBJ1-2,CASSDRPDGYTF